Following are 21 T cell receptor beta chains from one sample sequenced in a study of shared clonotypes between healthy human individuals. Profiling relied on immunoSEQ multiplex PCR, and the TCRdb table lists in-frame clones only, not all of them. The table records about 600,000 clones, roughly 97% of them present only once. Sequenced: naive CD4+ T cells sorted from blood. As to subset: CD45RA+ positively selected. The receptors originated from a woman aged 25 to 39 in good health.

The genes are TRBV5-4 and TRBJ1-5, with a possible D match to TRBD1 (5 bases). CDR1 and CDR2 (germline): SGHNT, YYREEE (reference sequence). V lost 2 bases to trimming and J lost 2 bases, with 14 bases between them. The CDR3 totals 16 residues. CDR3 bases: TGTGCCAGCAGCTTATGGGCCCCGGGGGGCAATCAGCCCCAGCATTTT. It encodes CASSLWAPGGNQPQHF.

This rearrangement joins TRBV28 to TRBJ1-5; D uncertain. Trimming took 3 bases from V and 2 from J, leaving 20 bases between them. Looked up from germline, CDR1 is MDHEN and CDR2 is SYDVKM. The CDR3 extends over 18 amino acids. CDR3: CASSLGISIFSRNQPQHF. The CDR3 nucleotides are TGTGCCAGCAGTTTGGGAATATCTATTTTTTCCCGCAATCAGCCCCAGCATTTT. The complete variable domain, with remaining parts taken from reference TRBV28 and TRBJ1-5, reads DVKVTQSSRYLVKRTGEKVFLECVQDMDHENMFWYRQDPGLGLRLIYFSYDVKMKEKGDIPEGYSVSREKKERFSLILESASTNQTSMYLCASSLGISIFSRNQPQHFGDGTRLSIL.

The CDR3 DNA is TGTGCCAGCAGCCCAGGGACTACCTACGAGCAGTACTTC. Encoded protein: CASSPGTTYEQYF. V gene TRBV5-4 combines with J gene TRBJ2-7; 7 nucleotides agree with TRBD2. The V and J ends lost 4 bases and 2 bases, in that order; junction bases with no gene match: 3. From germline, CDR1 is SGHNT and CDR2 YYREEE (reference sequence). The CDR3 runs to 13 residues.

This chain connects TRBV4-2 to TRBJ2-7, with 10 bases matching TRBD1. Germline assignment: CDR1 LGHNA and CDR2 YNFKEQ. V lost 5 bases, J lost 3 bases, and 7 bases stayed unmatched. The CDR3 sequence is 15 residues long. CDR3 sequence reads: CASSLEGQGFYEQYF. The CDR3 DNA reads TGTGCCAGCAGCTTGGAGGGACAGGGGTTCTACGAGCAGTACTTC.

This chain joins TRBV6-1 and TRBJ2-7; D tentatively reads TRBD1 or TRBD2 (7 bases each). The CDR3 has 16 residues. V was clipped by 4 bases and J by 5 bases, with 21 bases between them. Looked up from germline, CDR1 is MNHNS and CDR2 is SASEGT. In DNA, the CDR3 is TGTGCCAGCAGTGCTAAGACAGGGCGCCTAGCGGACGAGCAGTACTTC. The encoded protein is CASSAKTGRLADEQYF.

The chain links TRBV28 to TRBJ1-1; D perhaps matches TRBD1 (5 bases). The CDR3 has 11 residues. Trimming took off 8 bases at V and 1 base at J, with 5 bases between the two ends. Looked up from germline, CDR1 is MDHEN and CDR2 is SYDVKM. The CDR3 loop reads CASGANTEAFF. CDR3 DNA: TGTGCCAGCGGGGCGAACACTGAAGCTTTCTTT.

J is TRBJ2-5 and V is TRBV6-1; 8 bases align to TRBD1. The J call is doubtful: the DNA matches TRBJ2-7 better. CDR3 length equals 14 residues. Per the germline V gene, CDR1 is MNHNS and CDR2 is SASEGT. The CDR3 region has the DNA TGTGCCAGCAGAGTAGACAGGGGTAGCGACGAGCAGTACTTC. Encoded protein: CASRVDRGSDEQYF.

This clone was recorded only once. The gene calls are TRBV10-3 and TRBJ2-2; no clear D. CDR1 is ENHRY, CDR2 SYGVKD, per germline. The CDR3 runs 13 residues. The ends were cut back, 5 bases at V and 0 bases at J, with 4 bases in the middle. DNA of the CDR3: TGTGCCATCAGTTCCGCGAACACCGGGGAGCTGTTTTTT. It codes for CAISSANTGELFF.

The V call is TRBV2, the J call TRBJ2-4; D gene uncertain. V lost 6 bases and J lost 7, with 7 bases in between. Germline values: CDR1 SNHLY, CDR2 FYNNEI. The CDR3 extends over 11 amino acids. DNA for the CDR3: TGTGCCAGCAGGTCAAGCAACATTCAGTACTTC. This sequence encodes CASRSSNIQYF.

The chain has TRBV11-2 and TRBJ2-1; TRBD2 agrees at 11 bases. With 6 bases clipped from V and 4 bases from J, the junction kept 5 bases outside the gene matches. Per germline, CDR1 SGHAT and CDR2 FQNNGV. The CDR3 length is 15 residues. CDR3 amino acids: CASRPTSGIYNEQFF. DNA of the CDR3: TGTGCCAGCAGACCGACTAGCGGGATTTACAATGAGCAGTTCTTC.

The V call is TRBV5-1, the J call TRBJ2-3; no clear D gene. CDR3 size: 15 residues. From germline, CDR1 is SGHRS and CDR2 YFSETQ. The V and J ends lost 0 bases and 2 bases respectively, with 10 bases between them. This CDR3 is CASSLDPGNTDTQYF. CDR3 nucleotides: TGCGCCAGCAGCTTGGATCCAGGAAACACAGATACGCAGTATTTT.

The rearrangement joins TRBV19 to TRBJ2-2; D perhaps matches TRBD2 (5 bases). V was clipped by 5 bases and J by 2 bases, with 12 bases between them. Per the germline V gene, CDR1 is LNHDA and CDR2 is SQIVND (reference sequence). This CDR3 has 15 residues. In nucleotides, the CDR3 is TGTGCCAGTAGTCGAAGCGGCCTTAACACCGGGGAGCTGTTTTTT. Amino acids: CASSRSGLNTGELFF.

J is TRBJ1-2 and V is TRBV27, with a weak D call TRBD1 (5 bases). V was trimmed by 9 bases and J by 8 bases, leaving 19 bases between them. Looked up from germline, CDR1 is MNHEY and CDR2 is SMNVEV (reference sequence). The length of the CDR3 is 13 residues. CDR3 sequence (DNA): TGTGCCAGTGGGGCGGGGGTAGGAGGGGGCTACACCTTC. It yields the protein CASGAGVGGGYTF.

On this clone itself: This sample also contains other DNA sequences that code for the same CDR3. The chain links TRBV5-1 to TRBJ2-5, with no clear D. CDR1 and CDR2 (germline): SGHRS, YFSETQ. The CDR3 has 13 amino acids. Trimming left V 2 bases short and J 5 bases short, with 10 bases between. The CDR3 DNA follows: TGCGCCAGCAGCTTAGGTGGGGTCGAGACCCAGTACTTC. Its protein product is CASSLGGVETQYF.

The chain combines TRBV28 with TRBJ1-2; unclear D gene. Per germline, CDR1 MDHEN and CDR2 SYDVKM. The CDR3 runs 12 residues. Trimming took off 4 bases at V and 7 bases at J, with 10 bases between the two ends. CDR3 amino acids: CASSSGLGGYTF. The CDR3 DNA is TGTGCCAGCAGTTCCGGGTTGGGTGGCTACACCTTC.

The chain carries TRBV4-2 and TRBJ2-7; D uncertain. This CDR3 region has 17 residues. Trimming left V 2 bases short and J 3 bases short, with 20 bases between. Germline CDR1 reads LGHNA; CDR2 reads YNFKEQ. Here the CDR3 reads CASSQQSDNSRNYEQYF. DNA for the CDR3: TGTGCCAGCAGCCAACAATCCGACAATTCACGGAACTACGAGCAGTACTTC.

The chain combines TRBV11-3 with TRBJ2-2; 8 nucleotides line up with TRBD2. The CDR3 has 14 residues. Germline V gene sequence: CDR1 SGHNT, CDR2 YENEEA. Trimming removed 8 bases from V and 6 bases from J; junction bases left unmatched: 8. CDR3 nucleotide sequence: TGTGCCAGCGGTAGCGGGACACGAGCCGGGGAGCTGTTTTTT. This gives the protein CASGSGTRAGELFF.

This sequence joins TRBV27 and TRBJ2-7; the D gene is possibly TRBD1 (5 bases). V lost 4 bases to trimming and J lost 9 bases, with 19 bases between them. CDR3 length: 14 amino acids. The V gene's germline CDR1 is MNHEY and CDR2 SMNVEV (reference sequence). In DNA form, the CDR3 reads TGTGCCAGCAGTTCCTCTACGACAGCTCTAATGCAGTACTTC. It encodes CASSSSTTALMQYF.

The DNA for the CDR3 is TGTGCCAGCAGCCCACGCGACACAGATACGCAGTATTTT. Encoded protein: CASSPRDTDTQYF. The V and J genes are TRBV5-8 and TRBJ2-3; no definite D call. This CDR3 comprises 13 residues. Germline V CDR1 and CDR2: SGHTS, YDEGEE. Between the trimmed V and J ends, which lost 4 bases and 2 bases, there was a span of 8 bases.

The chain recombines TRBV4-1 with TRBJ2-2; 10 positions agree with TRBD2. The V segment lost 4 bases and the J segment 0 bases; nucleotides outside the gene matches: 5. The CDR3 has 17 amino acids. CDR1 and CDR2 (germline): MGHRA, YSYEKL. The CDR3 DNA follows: TGCGCCAGCAGCCGAGGACTAGCGGAAACGAACACCGGGGAGCTGTTTTTT. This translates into CASSRGLAETNTGELFF.

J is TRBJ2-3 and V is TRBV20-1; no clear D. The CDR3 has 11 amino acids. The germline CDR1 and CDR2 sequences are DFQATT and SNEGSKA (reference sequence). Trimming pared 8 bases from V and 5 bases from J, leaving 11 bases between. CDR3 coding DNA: TGCAGTTTCGGTTTAGTAGATACGCAGTATTTT. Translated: CSFGLVDTQYF.